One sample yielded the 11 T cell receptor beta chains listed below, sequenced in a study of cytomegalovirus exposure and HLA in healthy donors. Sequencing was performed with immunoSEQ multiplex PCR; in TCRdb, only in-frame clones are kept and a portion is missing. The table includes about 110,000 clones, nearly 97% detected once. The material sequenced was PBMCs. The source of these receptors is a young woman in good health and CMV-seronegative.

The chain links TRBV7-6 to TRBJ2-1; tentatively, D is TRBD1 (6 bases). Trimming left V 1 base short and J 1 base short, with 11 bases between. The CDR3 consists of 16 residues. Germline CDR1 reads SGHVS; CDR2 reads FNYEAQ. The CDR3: CASSLGAGDSYNEQFF. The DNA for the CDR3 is TGTGCCAGCAGCTTAGGCGCAGGGGATTCCTACAATGAGCAGTTCTTC. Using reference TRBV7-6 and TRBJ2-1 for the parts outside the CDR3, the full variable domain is GAGVSQSPRYKVTKRGQDVALRCDPISGHVSLYWYRQALGQGPEFLTYFNYEAQQDKSGLPNDRFSAERPEGSISTLTIQRTEQRDSAMYRCASSLGAGDSYNEQFFGPGTRLTVL.

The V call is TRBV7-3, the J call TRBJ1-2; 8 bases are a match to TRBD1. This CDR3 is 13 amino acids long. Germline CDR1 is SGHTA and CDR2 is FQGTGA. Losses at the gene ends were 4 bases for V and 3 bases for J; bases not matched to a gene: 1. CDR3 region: CASSSGQDYGYTF. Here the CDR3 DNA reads TGTGCCAGCAGCTCGGGACAGGACTATGGCTACACCTTC. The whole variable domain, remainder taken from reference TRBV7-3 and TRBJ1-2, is GAGVSQTPSNKVTEKGKYVELRCDPISGHTALYWYRQSLGQGPEFLIYFQGTGAADDSGLPNDRFFAVRPEGSVSTLKIQRTERGDSAVYLCASSSGQDYGYTFGSGTRLTVV.

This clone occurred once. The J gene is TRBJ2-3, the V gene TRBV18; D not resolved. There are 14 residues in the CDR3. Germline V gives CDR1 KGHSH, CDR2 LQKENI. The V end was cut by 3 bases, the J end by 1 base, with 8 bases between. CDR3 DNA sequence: TGTGCCAGCTCACCCAAAACTCGCACAGATACGCAGTATTTT. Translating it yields CASSPKTRTDTQYF.

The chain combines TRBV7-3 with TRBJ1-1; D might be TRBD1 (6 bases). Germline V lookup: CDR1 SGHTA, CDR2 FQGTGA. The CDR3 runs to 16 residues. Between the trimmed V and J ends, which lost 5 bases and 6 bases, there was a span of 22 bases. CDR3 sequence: CASSTNIGTPGAEAFF. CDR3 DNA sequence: TGTGCCAGCAGCACGAATATCGGGACACCCGGGGCTGAAGCTTTCTTT.

DNA for the CDR3: TGTGCCAGCAGTTACTCCAAACTACCTCAGGGGTATGGCTACACCTTC. Its translation is CASSYSKLPQGYGYTF. The chain couples TRBV6-5 to TRBJ1-2; maybe TRBD1 (6 bases). The germline gives CDR1 MNHEY, CDR2 SVGAGI. Between the trimmed V and J ends, which lost 0 bases and 5 bases, there was a span of 16 bases. This CDR3 comprises 16 residues.

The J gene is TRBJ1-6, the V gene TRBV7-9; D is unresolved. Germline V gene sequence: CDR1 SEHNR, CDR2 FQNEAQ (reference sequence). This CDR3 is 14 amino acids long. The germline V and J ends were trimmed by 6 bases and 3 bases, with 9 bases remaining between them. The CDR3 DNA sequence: TGTGCCAGCAGTAGCACCCTCTATAATTCACCCCTCCACTTT. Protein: CASSSTLYNSPLHF.

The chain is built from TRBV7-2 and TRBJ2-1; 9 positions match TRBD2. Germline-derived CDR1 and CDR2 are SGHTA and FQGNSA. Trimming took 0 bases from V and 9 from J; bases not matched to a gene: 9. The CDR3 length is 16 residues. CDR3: CASSLALGGGASEQFF. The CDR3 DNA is TGTGCCAGCAGCTTAGCGCTCGGCGGGGGGGCCTCTGAGCAGTTCTTC. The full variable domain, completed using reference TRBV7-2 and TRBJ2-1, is GAGVSQSPSNKVTEKGKDVELRCDPISGHTALYWYRQSLGQGLEFLIYFQGNSAPDKSGLPSDRFSAERTGGSVSTLTIQRTQQEDSAVYLCASSLALGGGASEQFFGPGTRLTVL.

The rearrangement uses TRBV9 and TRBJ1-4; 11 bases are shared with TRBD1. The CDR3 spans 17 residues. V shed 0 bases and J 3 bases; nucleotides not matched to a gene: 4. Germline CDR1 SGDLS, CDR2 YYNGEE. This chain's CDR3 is CASSVGGQGVPNEKLFF. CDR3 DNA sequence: TGTGCCAGCAGCGTAGGGGGACAGGGGGTACCTAATGAAAAACTGTTTTTT.

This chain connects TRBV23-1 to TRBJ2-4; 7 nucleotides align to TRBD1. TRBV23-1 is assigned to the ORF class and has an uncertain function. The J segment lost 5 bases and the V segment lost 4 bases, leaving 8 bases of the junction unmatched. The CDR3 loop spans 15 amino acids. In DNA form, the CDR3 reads TGCGCCAGCAGTCCCCGGGACAGAGAAGAAAACATTCAGTACTTC. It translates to CASSPRDREENIQYF.

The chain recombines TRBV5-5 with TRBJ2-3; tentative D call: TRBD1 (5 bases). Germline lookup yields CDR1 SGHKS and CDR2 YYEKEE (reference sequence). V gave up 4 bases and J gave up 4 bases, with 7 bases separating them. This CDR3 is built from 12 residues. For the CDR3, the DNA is TGTGCCAGCAGCCAACAGGCAGATACGCAGTATTTT. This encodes CASSQQADTQYF.

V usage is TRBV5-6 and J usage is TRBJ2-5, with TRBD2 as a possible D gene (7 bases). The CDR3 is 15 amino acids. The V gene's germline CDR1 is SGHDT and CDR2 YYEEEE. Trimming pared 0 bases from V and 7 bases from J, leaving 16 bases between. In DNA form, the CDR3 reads TGTGCCAGCAGCTTGGGAGGGGGGGCCCAGGGGACCCAGTACTTC. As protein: CASSLGGGAQGTQYF.